These 17 T cell receptor beta chains share one sample of origin, sequenced in a study of early T cells in non-severe SARS-CoV-2 infection. TCRdb fed the 5' RACE reads into MiXCR, producing one record per CDR3 protein. The sample lists approximately 34,000 distinct CDR3 sequences, approximately 7.9% occurring once. The sequences come from whole blood, collected at baseline. The receptors shown here come from an adult who was a healthcare worker with PCR-confirmed SARS-CoV-2 infection or an uninfected control (not recorded which).

This clonotype came up a few times. The chain recombines TRBV19 with TRBJ2-3; D remains unclear. V gave up 1 base and J gave up 4 bases, with 6 bases separating them. CDR3 length: 13 residues. Germline V lookup: CDR1 LNHDA, CDR2 SQIVND (reference sequence). CDR3: CASSIVASDTQYF. The DNA for the CDR3 is TGTGCCAGTAGTATAGTCGCCTCAGATACGCAGTATTTT.

V usage is TRBV3-1 and J usage is TRBJ1-5, with D hard to call. CDR3 size: 16 residues. Germline CDR1 and CDR2: LGHDT and YNNKEL (reference sequence). V was trimmed by 3 bases and J by 3 bases, leaving 15 bases between them. CDR3: CASSHSSGGNNQPQHF. The CDR3 DNA reads TGTGCCAGCAGCCACTCCTCGGGAGGCAACAATCAGCCCCAGCATTTT.

The rearrangement joins TRBV5-1 to TRBJ2-7; no definite D call. The CDR3 extends over 14 amino acids. Trimming removed 2 bases at V and 0 bases at J, with 9 bases between. Germline-derived CDR1 and CDR2 are SGHRS and YFSETQ. CDR3 residues: CASSFTDYSYEQYF. In nucleotides, the CDR3 is TGCGCCAGCAGCTTTACCGATTACTCCTACGAGCAGTACTTC.

About this clonotype: A much larger clone differs from this one at a single base, so this may be a read error. V and J are TRBV27 and TRBJ2-1, with D perhaps TRBD2 (6 bases). The V gene lost 4 bases and the J gene lost 0 bases, with 13 bases spanning the gap. CDR1 is MNHEY and CDR2 is SMNVEV in the germline V gene (reference sequence). The CDR3 spans 16 residues. Written as DNA, the CDR3 is TGTGCCAGCAGTTCCCGGACTACCAGCTCCTACAATGAGCAGTTCTTC. It specifies CASSSRTTSSYNEQFF.

The rearrangement joins TRBV12-3 or TRBV12-4 to TRBJ1-5; D may be TRBD1 (6 bases). The CDR3 is 15 residues long. Between the trimmed V and J ends, which lost 10 bases and 0 bases, there was a span of 16 bases. CDR3 DNA: TGTGCCACCGGCGGGGGCGGAGCTAGCAATCAGCCCCAGCATTTT. It is translated as CATGGGGASNQPQHF.

This clonotype was observed many times. The chain has TRBV11-3 and TRBJ2-3; D call uncertain. This CDR3 comprises 14 residues. The V gene lost 1 base and the J gene lost 2 bases, with 7 bases spanning the gap. From germline, CDR1 is SGHNT and CDR2 YENEEA. CDR3 protein: CASSLGPLTDTQYF. As DNA, the CDR3 is TGTGCCAGCAGCTTAGGGCCCCTCACAGATACGCAGTATTTT.

Ten or more counts support this clonotype. The J gene is TRBJ2-3, the V gene TRBV11-3; 8 bases map to TRBD2. The CDR3 totals 15 residues. Germline CDR1 is SGHNT and CDR2 is YENEEA. J gave up 2 bases and V 3 bases, and 4 bases lay outside the gene matches. CDR3 DNA sequence: TGTGCCAGCAGCTTTAGCGGGGCGAACACAGATACGCAGTATTTT. Its protein is CASSFSGANTDTQYF.

This clonotype was counted at least ten times. The rearrangement joins TRBV11-2 to TRBJ2-7; no reliable D call. The CDR3 runs to 12 residues. V lost 2 bases, J lost 7 bases, and 9 bases lay in between. In germline, CDR1 is SGHAT, CDR2 FQNNGV. The CDR3 nucleotides are TGTGCCAGCAGCTTAACGGGCCGTGAGCAGTACTTC. Translating gives CASSLTGREQYF.

This clonotype occurred many times. The CDR3: CASSPPSQVNTEAFF. The CDR3 coding sequence is TGTGCCAGCTCACCACCCTCCCAAGTAAACACTGAAGCTTTCTTT. The chain is built from TRBV18 and TRBJ1-1; D gene ambiguous. The length of the CDR3 is 15 residues. CDR1 is KGHSH and CDR2 is LQKENI in the germline V gene. Trimming shortened V by 0 bases and J by 2 bases, and 10 bases separated the two germline ends.

This clonotype was seen at least ten times. This chain uses TRBV29-1 with TRBJ2-1, with TRBD2 matching over 9 bases. CDR1 SQVTM and CDR2 ANQGSEA come from the germline V gene. CDR3 length equals 13 residues. After removal of 6 bases from V and 5 bases from J, the junction contained 5 bases not matched to a gene. This CDR3 reads CSVKREANNEQFF. As DNA, the CDR3 is TGCAGCGTCAAGCGGGAGGCGAACAATGAGCAGTTCTTC.

A few counts support this clonotype. CDR3 DNA sequence: TGTGCCAGCAGCTTGGACGCTCGGGACGAGCAGTACTTC. Translating gives CASSLDARDEQYF. J is TRBJ2-7 and V is TRBV7-2; D is unclear. V was cut by 3 bases and J by 5 bases, with 11 bases left in between. Germline CDR1 reads SGHTA; CDR2 reads FQGNSA. This CDR3 region has 13 residues.

The sample holds many counts of this clonotype. The V and J genes are TRBV6-6 and TRBJ1-1; 8 bases align to TRBD1. After removal of 4 bases from V and 4 bases from J, the junction contained 11 bases not matched to a gene. Germline assignment: CDR1 MNHNY and CDR2 SVGAGI (reference sequence). The CDR3 is 16 amino acids. The CDR3 loop is CASSFLPSTGVTEAFF. In DNA, the CDR3 is TGTGCCAGCAGTTTCCTGCCTTCGACAGGGGTCACTGAAGCTTTCTTT.

Many counts were recorded for this clonotype. The chain employs TRBV20-1 and TRBJ2-3, with 10 bases identical to TRBD1. This CDR3 contains 14 residues. Germline V gene sequence: CDR1 DFQATT, CDR2 SNEGSKA (reference sequence). J lost 3 bases, V lost 5 bases, and 5 bases had no gene match. The CDR3 sequence is CSAQTGGKTDTQYF. The CDR3 bases are TGCAGTGCTCAGACAGGGGGCAAGACAGATACGCAGTATTTT.

In this sample, this clonotype turned up many times. The chain recombines TRBV6-5 with TRBJ2-5; 10 bases fit TRBD2. The CDR3 contains 16 residues. Germline V gene lookup returns CDR1 MNHEY and CDR2 SVGAGI. The J segment lost 1 base and the V segment lost 2 bases, leaving 4 bases of the junction unmatched. CDR3 sequence: CASSYELAGAQETQYF. The CDR3 DNA reads as TGTGCCAGCAGTTACGAGCTAGCGGGGGCCCAAGAGACCCAGTACTTC.

This clonotype was counted ten times or more. The rearrangement joins TRBV7-2 to TRBJ2-1; 11 nucleotides line up with TRBD2. V was clipped by 0 bases and J by 1 base; unmatched bases: 5. This CDR3 comprises 18 residues. Germline values: CDR1 SGHTA, CDR2 FQGNSA. This chain's CDR3 is CASSLATSGGHSYNEQFF. The CDR3 DNA sequence: TGTGCCAGCAGCTTAGCTACTAGCGGGGGACATTCCTACAATGAGCAGTTCTTC.

This clonotype was detected only a few times. The chain employs TRBV7-2 and TRBJ2-1, with 10 bases that match TRBD2. The CDR3 consists of 17 residues. Germline values: CDR1 SGHTA, CDR2 FQGNSA. The trim removed 1 base at V and 2 bases at J, leaving 5 bases unmatched. The CDR3 region has the DNA TGTGCCAGCAGCTTAGAGCCCAGCGGGGGGGCCTACAATGAGCAGTTCTTC. It specifies CASSLEPSGGAYNEQFF.

This chain links TRBV12-3 or TRBV12-4 with TRBJ2-7, with 7 bases fitting TRBD1. The CDR3 is 16 residues long. J lost 0 bases, V lost 5 bases, and 10 bases had no gene match. The CDR3 DNA reads as TGTGCCAGCAGTCCCGCCGGGACAGTCAGCTCCTACGAGCAGTACTTC. The encoded protein is CASSPAGTVSSYEQYF.